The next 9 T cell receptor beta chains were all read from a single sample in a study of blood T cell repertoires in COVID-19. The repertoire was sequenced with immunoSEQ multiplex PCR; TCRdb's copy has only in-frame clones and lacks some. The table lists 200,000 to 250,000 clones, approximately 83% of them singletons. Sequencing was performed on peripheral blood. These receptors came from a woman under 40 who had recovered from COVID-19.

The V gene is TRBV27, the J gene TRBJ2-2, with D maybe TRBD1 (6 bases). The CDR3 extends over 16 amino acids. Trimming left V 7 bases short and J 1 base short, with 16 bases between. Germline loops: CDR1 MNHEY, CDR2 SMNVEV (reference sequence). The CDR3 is CASIHRVPKNTGELFF. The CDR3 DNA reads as TGTGCCAGCATCCACAGGGTCCCAAAGAACACCGGGGAGCTGTTTTTT.

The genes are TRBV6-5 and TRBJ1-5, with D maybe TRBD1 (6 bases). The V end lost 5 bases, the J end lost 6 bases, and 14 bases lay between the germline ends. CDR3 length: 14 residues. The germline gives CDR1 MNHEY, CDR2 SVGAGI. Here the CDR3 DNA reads TGTGCCAGCAGTACACAGGGTACGGGTCAGCCCCAGCATTTT. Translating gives CASSTQGTGQPQHF.

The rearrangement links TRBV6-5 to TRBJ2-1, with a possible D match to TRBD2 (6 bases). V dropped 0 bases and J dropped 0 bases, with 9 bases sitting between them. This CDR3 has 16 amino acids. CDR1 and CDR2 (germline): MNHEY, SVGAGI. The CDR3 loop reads CASSYSRDGSYNEQFF. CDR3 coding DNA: TGTGCCAGCAGTTACTCGCGGGACGGCTCCTACAATGAGCAGTTCTTC.

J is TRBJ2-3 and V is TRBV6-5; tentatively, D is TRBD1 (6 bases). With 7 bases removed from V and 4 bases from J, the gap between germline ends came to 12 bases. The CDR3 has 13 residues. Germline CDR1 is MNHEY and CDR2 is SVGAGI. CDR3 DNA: TGTGCCAGCATGACAGGCGTTTCAGATACGCAGTATTTT. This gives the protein CASMTGVSDTQYF.

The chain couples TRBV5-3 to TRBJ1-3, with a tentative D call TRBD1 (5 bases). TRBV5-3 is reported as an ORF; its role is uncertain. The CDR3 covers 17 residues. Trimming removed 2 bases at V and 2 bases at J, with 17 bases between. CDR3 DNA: TGTGCCAGAAGCTTTTCTAATTTCAGGGTGACTGGAAACACCATATATTTT. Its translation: CARSFSNFRVTGNTIYF.

In DNA, the CDR3 is TGTGCTAGTGGTTTCGGTTCCGGAGAGACCCAGTACTTC. Translating it yields CASGFGSGETQYF. The V gene is TRBV12-5, the J gene TRBJ2-5, with D unclear. CDR1 LGHNT and CDR2 FRNRAP come from the germline V gene. Trimming stripped 3 bases from V and 4 bases from J, with 9 bases between. The CDR3 runs 13 residues. Complete variable domain (other parts from reference TRBV12-5 and TRBJ2-5): DARVTQTPRHKVTEMGQEVTMRCQPILGHNTVFWYRQTMMQGLELLAYFRNRAPLDDSGMPKDRFSAEMPDATLATLKIQPSEPRDSAVYFCASGFGSGETQYFGPGTRLLVL.

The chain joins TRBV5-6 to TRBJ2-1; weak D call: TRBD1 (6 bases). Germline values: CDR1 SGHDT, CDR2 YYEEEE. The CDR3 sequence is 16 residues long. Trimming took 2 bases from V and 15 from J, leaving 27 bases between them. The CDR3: CASSFGWTSGTTTRFF. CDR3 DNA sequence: TGTGCCAGCAGCTTCGGATGGACCTCCGGGACAACCACGCGGTTCTTC.

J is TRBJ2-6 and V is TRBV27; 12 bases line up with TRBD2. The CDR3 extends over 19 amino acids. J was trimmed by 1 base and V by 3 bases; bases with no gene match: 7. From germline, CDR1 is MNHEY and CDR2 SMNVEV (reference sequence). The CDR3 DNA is TGTGCCAGCAGTTTCCTTGGACTAGCGGGGTTTTCTGGGGCCAACGTCCTGACTTTC. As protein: CASSFLGLAGFSGANVLTF.

The DNA of the CDR3 is TGTGCCAGTACTAGGTTCGGGACTACAGATACGCAGTATTTT. Its protein is CASTRFGTTDTQYF. The chain has TRBV19 and TRBJ2-3, with a weak D call TRBD2 (6 bases). Germline V CDR1 and CDR2: LNHDA, SQIVND (reference sequence). The CDR3 is 14 residues long. Trimming shortened V by 7 bases and J by 3 bases, and 14 bases separated the two germline ends.